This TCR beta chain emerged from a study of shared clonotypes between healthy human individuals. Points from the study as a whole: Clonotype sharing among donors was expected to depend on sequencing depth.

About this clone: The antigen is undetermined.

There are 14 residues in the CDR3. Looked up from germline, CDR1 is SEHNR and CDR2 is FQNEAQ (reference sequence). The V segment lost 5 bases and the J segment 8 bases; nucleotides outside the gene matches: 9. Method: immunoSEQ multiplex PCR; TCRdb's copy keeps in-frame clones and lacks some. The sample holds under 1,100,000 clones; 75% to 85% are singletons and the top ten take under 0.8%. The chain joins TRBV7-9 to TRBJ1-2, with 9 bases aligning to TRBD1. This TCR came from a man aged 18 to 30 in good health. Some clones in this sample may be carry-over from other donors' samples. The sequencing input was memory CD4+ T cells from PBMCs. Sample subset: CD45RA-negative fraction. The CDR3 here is CASSPLTGGLGYTF. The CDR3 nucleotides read TGTGCCAGCAGCCCCCTTACAGGGGGCTTGGGCTACACCTTC.